The clone carrying this T cell receptor (beta chain) has ten or more counts. Its target is unknown. RNA transcripts were the template for amplifying TCR beta CDR3 regions. First-round RT-PCR targeting the TCR CDR3 was performed with the HTBI primer set. TCRdb redid the calling of the multiplex PCR reads with MiXCR, one entry per CDR3 protein. The table lists a few hundred thousand distinct CDR3 sequences, less than 20% of them singletons. This entry belongs to a study of T cells in Graves' hyperthyroidism and ophthalmopathy. Study information: Peripheral blood specimens were obtained at initial diagnosis, prior to any treatment.

Per germline, CDR1 SEHNR and CDR2 FQNEAQ (reference sequence). V was cut by 6 bases and J by 2 bases, with 11 bases left in between. The CDR3 loop spans 13 amino acids. Criteria for exclusion of patients were uncontrolled infection, other autoimmune disease, pregnancy or lactation. Study results and caveats: Blood also contained most expanded thyroid clonotypes above 0.001.

The sequencing input was blood. V gene TRBV7-9 combines with J gene TRBJ2-7; weak D call: TRBD2 (5 bases). The TCR was taken from a woman aged 25 to 39 with Graves' hyperthyroidism. This chain's CDR3 is CASRAGVTYEQYF. The CDR3 coding sequence is TGTGCCAGCAGAGCCGGGGTCACCTACGAGCAGTACTTC.